Sequencing of this T cell receptor (beta chain) was carried out in a study of cytomegalovirus exposure and HLA in healthy donors (dated by TCRdb to about 2017). About the full investigation: The 666 repertoires of the first cohort and the roughly 120 validation repertoires were produced on the same platform, according to a later analysis. The study combined high-throughput TCR immunosequencing, statistical association of individual TCRs with disease status, and machine learning to predict cytomegalovirus infection status. The study was designed to test whether signatures of past pathogen exposure could be identified by cataloging public T cell receptors. Along with the approximately 650-subject first cohort, a separate validation cohort of around 120 different subjects was used.

Separate from the roughly 650-subject first cohort, the validation cohort of 120 subjects was the group to which the donors belonged. This clone has a handful of counts. No cognate antigen has been identified for it. It has no much larger one-base neighbor in the sample; base qualities were not kept. Library prep was done by the immunoSEQ multiplex PCR assay. As for the authors' bioinformatics: A statistical classification framework was built for diagnosing cytomegalovirus status from the catalog of TCR beta chain sequences. TCRdb re-hosts the immuneACCESS table, in-frame sequences only. Its copies lack some clones; in the studies checked, an unresolved V gene accounts for under half of them, and the cause for the rest is not known. For V, J and clone size, that table is used; D and trimming come from the DNA. This sample gives over 200,000 clones in total; around 86% of them show up just once. Of the sample, approximately 2% falls within the top ten clones.

The full study reports these points: In vitro tests confirmed that three of the cytomegalovirus-associated TCR beta chains recognize cytomegalovirus antigens. A later analysis had no HLA typing for the validation cohort, so co-occurrence there was scored across all 130 or so repertoires. Cytomegalovirus status was reported to be diagnosed by the classifier with high specificity and sensitivity in both the original and validation cohorts. Of the cluster scores, roughly 93% were above 0 in a later analysis, which found that TCRs clustered in the first cohort also tended to co-occur in the 120 or so validation repertoires. The study listed approximately 150 TCR beta chains as associated with cytomegalovirus. Most TCR sequences were observed very rarely across donors, whereas some public TCRs were present in many individuals. The authors suggested that the approach could potentially be extended to other disease states and immunological phenotypes.

Reading from cysteine to phenylalanine, the CDR3 counts 15 amino acids. Of all the DNA, just the CDR3 is kept, 45 bases in frame from base 1. CDR1 MNHEY and CDR2 SMNVEV are derived from the germline V gene (reference sequence). A distance of 12 bases separates the germline ends of V and J, which lose 4 bases and 0 bases respectively. This sequence uses TRBV27 and TRBJ1-2; 5 matching bases give a weak D call of TRBD1. The TCR comes from a woman under 30 in good health and CMV-seropositive. Sequencing was done on a sample of PBMCs. Read as DNA, the sequence is TGTGCCAGCAGTTACTCATCAGGGTCTAACTATGGCTACACCTTC. Translated, this is CASSYSSGSNYGYTF.